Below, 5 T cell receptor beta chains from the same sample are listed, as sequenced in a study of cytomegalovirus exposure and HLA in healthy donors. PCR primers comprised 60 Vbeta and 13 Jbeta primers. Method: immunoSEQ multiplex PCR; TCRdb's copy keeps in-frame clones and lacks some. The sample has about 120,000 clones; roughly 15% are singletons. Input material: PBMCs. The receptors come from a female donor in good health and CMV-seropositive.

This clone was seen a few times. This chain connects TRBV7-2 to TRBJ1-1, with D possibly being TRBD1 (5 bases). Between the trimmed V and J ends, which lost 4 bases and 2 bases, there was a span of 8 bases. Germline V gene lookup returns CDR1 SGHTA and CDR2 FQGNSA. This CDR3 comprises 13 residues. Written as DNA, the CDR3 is TGTGCCAGCAGCTATGACAGAAACACTGAAGCTTTCTTT. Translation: CASSYDRNTEAFF. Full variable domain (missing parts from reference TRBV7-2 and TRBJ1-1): GAGVSQSPSNKVTEKGKDVELRCDPISGHTALYWYRQSLGQGLEFLIYFQGNSAPDKSGLPSDRFSAERTGGSVSTLTIQRTQQEDSAVYLCASSYDRNTEAFFGQGTRLTVV.

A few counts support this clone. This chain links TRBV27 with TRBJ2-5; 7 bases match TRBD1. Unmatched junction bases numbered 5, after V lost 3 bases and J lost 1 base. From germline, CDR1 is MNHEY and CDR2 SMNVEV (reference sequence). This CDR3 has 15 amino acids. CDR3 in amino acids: CASSFQRDSQETQYF. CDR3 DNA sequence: TGTGCCAGCAGTTTTCAAAGGGACAGCCAAGAGACCCAGTACTTC.

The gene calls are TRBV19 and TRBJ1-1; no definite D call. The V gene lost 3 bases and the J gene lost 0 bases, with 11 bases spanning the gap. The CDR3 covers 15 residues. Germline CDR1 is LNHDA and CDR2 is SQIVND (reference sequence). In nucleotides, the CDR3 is TGTGCCAGTAGTATCGGTTCCCCTATGAACACTGAAGCTTTCTTT. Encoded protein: CASSIGSPMNTEAFF.

The DNA for the CDR3 is TGCAGCGTTACAGGGTATGTCGTTCTAGCGGGAGGTTCTTCGTTATACGAGCAGTACTTC. Translation: CSVTGYVVLAGGSSLYEQYF. J is TRBJ2-7 and V is TRBV29-1; 11 bases line up with TRBD2. The CDR3 contains 20 residues. The J segment lost 4 bases and the V segment lost 5 bases, leaving 25 bases of the junction unmatched. CDR1 and CDR2 (germline): SQVTM, ANQGSEA.

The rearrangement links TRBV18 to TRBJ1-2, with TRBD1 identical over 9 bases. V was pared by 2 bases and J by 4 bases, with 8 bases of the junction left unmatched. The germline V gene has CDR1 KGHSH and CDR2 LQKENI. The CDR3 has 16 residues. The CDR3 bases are TGTGCCAGCTCACCATCGGGACAGGGTGGTATCTATGGCTACACCTTC. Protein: CASSPSGQGGIYGYTF.